One sample yielded the 10 T cell receptor beta chains listed below, sequenced in a study of early T cells in non-severe SARS-CoV-2 infection. TCRdb independently ran MiXCR on the 5' RACE reads; one entry per CDR3 protein. This table has tens of thousands of distinct CDR3 sequences, around 5.7% appearing once. The sequenced sample consisted of whole blood. These receptors were collected from an adult who was a healthcare worker with PCR-confirmed SARS-CoV-2 infection or an uninfected control (not recorded which).

Only a few counts were recorded for this clonotype. The chain couples TRBV7-2 to TRBJ2-1; TRBD1 is a possible D gene (6 bases). CDR3 size: 15 residues. Trimming left V 0 bases short and J 13 bases short, with 19 bases between. The germline gives CDR1 SGHTA, CDR2 FQGNSA. The CDR3 sequence is CASSLAPSIVRGQFF. DNA of the CDR3: TGTGCCAGCAGCTTAGCGCCTAGCATCGTCAGGGGACAGTTCTTC.

This clonotype is medium-sized. The chain combines TRBV12-3 or TRBV12-4 with TRBJ1-2; D might be TRBD1 (6 bases). The V end lost 6 bases, the J end lost 9 bases, and 17 bases lay between the germline ends. This CDR3 comprises 13 residues. CDR3 coding DNA: TGTGCCAGCAGACCCCAGGGGAAGAGGAGCTACACCTTC. Protein: CASRPQGKRSYTF.

This clonotype was detected ten times or more. The chain couples TRBV20-1 to TRBJ1-1; the D gene is possibly TRBD1 (5 bases). The CDR3 spans 14 residues. V lost 4 bases and J lost 1, with 13 bases in between. The germline V gene has CDR1 DFQATT and CDR2 SNEGSKA (reference sequence). CDR3 amino acids: CSATAPTGNTEAFF. CDR3 bases: TGCAGTGCTACCGCCCCTACAGGGAACACTGAAGCTTTCTTT.

The V call is TRBV29-1, the J call TRBJ1-2, with 7 nucleotides matching TRBD1. After removal of 8 bases from V and 6 bases from J, the junction contained 6 bases not matched to a gene. There are 11 residues in the CDR3. Germline V gene sequence: CDR1 SQVTM, CDR2 ANQGSEA. This CDR3 reads CSPGTVDGYTF. CDR3 DNA sequence: TGCAGCCCCGGGACAGTGGATGGCTACACCTTC.

This clonotype came up a few times. The chain recombines TRBV12-3 or TRBV12-4 with TRBJ1-5; 8 bases are a match to TRBD1. V dropped 6 bases and J dropped 6; count of bases not matched to a gene: 7. The CDR3 totals 14 residues. The CDR3 sequence: CASRPGTGVQPQHF. The CDR3 DNA reads as TGTGCCAGCAGACCCGGGACAGGAGTTCAGCCCCAGCATTTT.

This clonotype appeared many times. As DNA, the CDR3 is TGCGCCAGCAGCCCTGGACAGGTCAACCACAATGAGCAGTTCTTC. Its translation is CASSPGQVNHNEQFF. This chain joins TRBV5-1 and TRBJ2-1; 7 nucleotides line up with TRBD1. The CDR3 extends over 15 amino acids. Per the germline V gene, CDR1 is SGHRS and CDR2 is YFSETQ. V shed 4 bases, J shed 5 bases, and the junction held 9 bases outside the gene matches.

This clonotype was picked up many times. The genes are TRBV2 and TRBJ2-1, with 9 nucleotides matching TRBD1. CDR3 length: 16 amino acids. CDR1 is SNHLY and CDR2 is FYNNEI in the germline V gene. V lost 4 bases and J lost 8; bases outside the gene matches: 12. The CDR3 DNA is TGTGCCAGCAGTGCACCGCGAGGGACAGGGTGGGATGAGCAGTTCTTC. Protein: CASSAPRGTGWDEQFF.

The chain combines TRBV5-6 with TRBJ2-5, with D unresolved. Deletions cut 1 base from V and 4 bases from J, with 8 bases between. The CDR3 sequence is 13 residues long. The germline V gene has CDR1 SGHDT and CDR2 YYEEEE. The CDR3 is CASSLTHSETQYF. The CDR3 DNA is TGTGCCAGCAGCTTGACTCATTCAGAGACCCAGTACTTC.

This rearrangement joins TRBV7-6 to TRBJ1-5; D remains unclear. This CDR3 is built from 15 residues. V lost 5 bases and J lost 0, with 11 bases in between. Germline values: CDR1 SGHVS, CDR2 FNYEAQ. CDR3 sequence: CASSPLPNSNQPQHF. The CDR3 nucleotides read TGTGCCAGCAGCCCACTCCCAAATAGCAATCAGCCCCAGCATTTT.

V is TRBV28 and J is TRBJ2-5; D ambiguous. Trimming stripped 2 bases from V and 2 bases from J, with 6 bases between. The CDR3 covers 13 residues. Germline CDR1 MDHEN, CDR2 SYDVKM. The CDR3 reads CASSLPSQETQYF. The CDR3 DNA reads as TGTGCCAGCAGTTTACCCTCTCAAGAGACCCAGTACTTC.